This T cell receptor (beta chain) was obtained from a study of T cell responses to AZD1222 COVID-19 vaccine. Findings and caveats of the study: Among vaccine-associated CD4 TCRs, coverage spanned spike, with dominance at 160-218 and 743-854. Unmutated variant regions reportedly attract nearly half of all spike-specific TCRs.

A word on this clone: The antigen remains undetermined.

The data were produced by immunoSEQ multiplex PCR, yet TCRdb's version contains in-frame clones alone and is incomplete. The table has roughly 84,000 clones, approximately 83% seen once; the top ten hold around 10%. Samples with a second dose at about 4 or about 12 weeks were pooled together. The sequenced sample was peripheral blood, obtained 28 days after the second AZD1222 dose. This TCR derives from an adult who received the AZD1222 COVID-19 vaccine.

CDR3 in amino acids: CASSKQGLYGYTF. CDR3 nucleotides: TGTGCCAGCAGTAAACAGGGCCTCTATGGCTACACCTTC. The rearrangement joins TRBV2 to TRBJ1-2; tentative D call: TRBD1 (6 bases). Germline loops: CDR1 SNHLY, CDR2 FYNNEI. V lost 5 bases and J 4 bases, leaving 11 bases between the germline ends. The CDR3 sequence is 13 residues long.